A selection of T cell receptor beta chains follows, all from one sample in a study of T cell changes during pregnancy in multiple sclerosis. Generated by immunoSEQ multiplex PCR, the TCRdb table keeps only in-frame clones and is missing some. The sample has about 60,000 clones; about 90% are singletons. The sequences come from CD4+ T cells from peripheral blood mononuclear cells, collected after pregnancy. All receptors come from a female donor in good health, enrolled as a control in a pregnancy study. Both conserved end residues are part of each CDR3. The order of the fields is CDR3 protein, CDR3 DNA, J gene, D gene, clone size, V gene. D genes are given only for firm matches. Clone size is stated in some rows and not others, as once, few, many or a class when expanded.

CDR3aa: CASSIMWDRSNYGYTF
CDR3nt: TGTGCCAGTAGTATAATGTGGGACAGGAGTAACTATGGCTACACCTTC
j_gene: TRBJ1-2
d_gene: TRBD1
abundance: .
v_gene: TRBV19

CDR3aa: CASSYPIGGQETQYF
CDR3nt: TGTGCCAGCAGCTACCCAATCGGGGGGCAGGAGACCCAGTACTTC
j_gene: TRBJ2-5
d_gene: .
abundance: .
v_gene: TRBV5-5

CDR3aa: CASSLSQDTEAFF
CDR3nt: TGTGCCAGCAGCTTATCACAGGACACTGAAGCTTTCTTT
j_gene: TRBJ1-1
d_gene: .
abundance: .
v_gene: TRBV7-9

CDR3aa: CATSGNQGAGTDTQYF
CDR3nt: TGTGCCACCAGCGGGAATCAGGGGGCCGGCACAGATACGCAGTATTTT
j_gene: TRBJ2-3
d_gene: TRBD1
abundance: .
v_gene: TRBV15

CDR3aa: CASSQQGFLPSPLHF
CDR3nt: TGTGCCAGCTCACAACAGGGGTTCCTTCCTTCACCCCTCCACTTT
j_gene: TRBJ1-6
d_gene: TRBD1
abundance: once
v_gene: TRBV18

CDR3aa: CASSPGQGPYEQYF
CDR3nt: TGTGCCAGCTCACCAGGTCAGGGGCCCTACGAGCAGTACTTC
j_gene: TRBJ2-7
d_gene: .
abundance: .
v_gene: TRBV18

CDR3aa: CASSQDGGHDNEQFF
CDR3nt: TGCGCCAGCAGCCAAGATGGAGGGCACGATAATGAGCAGTTCTTC
j_gene: TRBJ2-1
d_gene: .
abundance: .
v_gene: TRBV4-3

CDR3aa: CATGEQGLIYGYTF
CDR3nt: TGTGCCACCGGAGAACAGGGCCTAATCTATGGCTACACCTTC
j_gene: TRBJ1-2
d_gene: .
abundance: .
v_gene: TRBV27

CDR3aa: CASSFRRAGRSNQPQHF
CDR3nt: TGTGCCAGCAGCTTCCGGAGGGCAGGGAGGAGCAATCAGCCCCAGCATTTT
j_gene: TRBJ1-5
d_gene: .
abundance: .
v_gene: TRBV11-2

CDR3aa: CASSSQGLAKNIQYF
CDR3nt: TGTGCCAGCAGCTCACAGGGATTAGCCAAAAACATTCAGTACTTC
j_gene: TRBJ2-4
d_gene: .
abundance: .
v_gene: TRBV11-2